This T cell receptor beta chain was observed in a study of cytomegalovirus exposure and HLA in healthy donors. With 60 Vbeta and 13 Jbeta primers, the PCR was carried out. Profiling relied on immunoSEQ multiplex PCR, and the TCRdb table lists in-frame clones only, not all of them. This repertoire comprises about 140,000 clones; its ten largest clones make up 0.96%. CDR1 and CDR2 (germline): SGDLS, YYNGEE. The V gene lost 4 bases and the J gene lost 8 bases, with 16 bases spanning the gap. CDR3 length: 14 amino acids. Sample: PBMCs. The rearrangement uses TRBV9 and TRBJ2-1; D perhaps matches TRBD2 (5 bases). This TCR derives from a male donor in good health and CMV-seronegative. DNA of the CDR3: TGTGCCAGCAGCCTATCACTAGATATCTATGAGCAGTTCTTC. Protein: CASSLSLDIYEQFF.